Listed here are 24 T cell receptor beta chains from one sample, sequenced in a study of cytomegalovirus exposure and HLA in healthy donors. PCR used 60 Vbeta primers and 13 Jbeta primers. Produced via immunoSEQ multiplex PCR; TCRdb's table is partial and in-frame only. Among roughly 170,000 clones listed, less than 90% were seen once. Material for sequencing was PBMCs. These receptors were obtained from a man aged 25 to 40 in good health and CMV-seronegative.

The chain combines TRBV2 with TRBJ2-4; 7 positions match TRBD1. This CDR3 comprises 12 residues. Germline lookup yields CDR1 SNHLY and CDR2 FYNNEI. Germline trimming cut 10 bases from V and 14 bases from J; bases unmatched to any gene: 14. The CDR3, as DNA: TGTGCCACCTCCCACGAGCAGGGACAGAAGTACTTC. This encodes CATSHEQGQKYF.

V gene TRBV7-2 combines with J gene TRBJ1-4, with 7 nucleotides matching TRBD1. V lost 8 bases, J lost 4 bases, and 10 bases stayed unmatched. CDR1 is SGHTA, CDR2 FQGNSA, per germline. The CDR3 extends over 15 amino acids. CDR3 sequence: CASRKETGFNEKLFF. CDR3 sequence (DNA): TGTGCCAGCCGTAAGGAGACAGGGTTTAATGAAAAACTGTTTTTT.

The chain joins TRBV9 to TRBJ1-2; no reliable D call. Germline V gene data show CDR1 as SGDLS and CDR2 as YYNGEE. V lost 6 bases and J lost 4, with 19 bases in between. The CDR3 loop spans 15 amino acids. The CDR3 DNA follows: TGTGCCAGCACCGTTGGTGGTTCTGGGCTCTATGGCTACACCTTC. It specifies CASTVGGSGLYGYTF.

This sequence joins TRBV5-4 and TRBJ2-7, with a weak D call TRBD1 (6 bases). The CDR3 extends over 14 amino acids. CDR1 and CDR2 from the germline V gene are SGHNT and YYREEE (reference sequence). With 5 bases removed from V and 3 bases from J, the gap between germline ends came to 15 bases. Here the CDR3 reads CASRDDRTDYEQYF. CDR3 coding DNA: TGTGCCAGCAGGGATGACAGGACCGACTACGAGCAGTACTTC.

The table lists this clone with a few counts. The chain uses TRBV6-1 and TRBJ1-1; tentatively, D is TRBD1 (5 bases). This CDR3 is built from 12 residues. V was pared by 6 bases and J by 6 bases, with 11 bases between. Germline CDR1 is MNHNS and CDR2 is SASEGT. CDR3 bases: TGTGCCAGCAGCCACGGGGGACCTGAAGCTTTCTTT. Protein: CASSHGGPEAFF.

The J gene is TRBJ1-3, the V gene TRBV7-8, with a weak D call TRBD1 (5 bases). Germline V lookup: CDR1 SGHVS, CDR2 FQNEAQ. V shed 1 base and J shed 0 bases, with 10 bases lying between them. The CDR3 runs to 16 residues. CDR3 bases: TGTGCCAGCAGCTTAGTTGCAGGGATCTCTGGAAACACCATATATTTT. Its translation is CASSLVAGISGNTIYF.

Only one count was recorded for this clone. The chain is built from TRBV18 and TRBJ1-1; D gene ambiguous. The CDR3 length is 12 residues. In germline, CDR1 is KGHSH, CDR2 LQKENI. V was shortened by 3 bases and J by 1 base, with 3 bases between the two germline ends. The DNA for the CDR3 is TGTGCCAGCTCACCCAAGAACACTGAAGCTTTCTTT. Translating gives CASSPKNTEAFF.

The CDR3 region is CASSQAPVRDYPYEQYF. The DNA for the CDR3 is TGTGCCAGCAGCCAAGCCCCCGTTAGGGACTATCCCTACGAGCAGTACTTC. This sequence joins TRBV4-2 and TRBJ2-7; 7 bases fit TRBD2. With V trimmed by 1 base and J by 2 bases, 11 bases remained unmatched. The V gene's germline CDR1 is LGHNA and CDR2 YNFKEQ. The CDR3 is 17 amino acids.

J is TRBJ2-7 and V is TRBV6-5, with D possibly being TRBD2 (6 bases). Looked up from germline, CDR1 is MNHEY and CDR2 is SVGAGI. Trimming left V 5 bases short and J 3 bases short, with 17 bases between. CDR3 size: 15 residues. The CDR3 nucleotides are TGTGCCAGCAGTGTCGGGACTTGGAAATTCTACGAGCAGTACTTC. It encodes CASSVGTWKFYEQYF.

The chain recombines TRBV6-1 with TRBJ1-1, with 7 bases identical to TRBD1. V was pared by 6 bases and J by 1 base, with 2 bases of the junction left unmatched. There are 13 residues in the CDR3. The germline V gene has CDR1 MNHNS and CDR2 SASEGT. This CDR3 reads CASRRGPNTEAFF. In DNA, the CDR3 is TGTGCCAGCAGGAGGGGGCCGAACACTGAAGCTTTCTTT.

The chain joins TRBV2 to TRBJ2-7; D is ambiguous. The CDR3 covers 12 residues. The germline V and J ends were trimmed by 7 bases and 2 bases, with 9 bases remaining between them. Germline loops: CDR1 SNHLY, CDR2 FYNNEI. DNA for the CDR3: TGTGCCAGCACCCTTATCCCCTACGAGCAGTACTTC. This codes for CASTLIPYEQYF.

The V call is TRBV6-5, the J call TRBJ1-5; TRBD1 agrees at 8 bases. Germline values: CDR1 MNHEY, CDR2 SVGAGI. The CDR3 loop spans 15 amino acids. V gave up 4 bases and J gave up 7 bases; unmatched junction bases: 9. The CDR3 DNA follows: TGTGCCAGCAGTTGGGACAGGACAGCAGGGCAGCCCCAGCATTTT. Protein: CASSWDRTAGQPQHF.

The J gene is TRBJ1-3, the V gene TRBV11-2; D not certain. The CDR3 loop spans 15 amino acids. V was clipped by 2 bases and J by 0 bases, with 8 bases between them. From germline, CDR1 is SGHAT and CDR2 FQNNGV. The CDR3 spells CASSLQRGSGNTIYF. The CDR3 DNA reads as TGTGCCAGCAGCTTACAACGAGGCTCTGGAAACACCATATATTTT.

The chain links TRBV6-5 to TRBJ1-3, with D unclear. V was pared by 5 bases and J by 0 bases, with 11 bases between. CDR1 and CDR2 from the germline V gene are MNHEY and SVGAGI. The CDR3 runs to 15 residues. The CDR3 DNA is TGTGCCAGCAGTAAACAAGTTGACTCTGGAAACACCATATATTTT. Its protein is CASSKQVDSGNTIYF.

Concerning this clone itself: One junction end does not reproduce the germline sequence, and a read error may be involved. The J gene is TRBJ1-1, the V gene TRBV19, with unresolved D. The CDR3 length is 11 residues. Germline CDR1 is LNHDA and CDR2 is SQIVND (reference sequence). The DNA of the CDR3 is TGTGTCAGTAGTAATTTCCGAGGGGCTTTCTTT. Its protein is CVSSNFRGAFF.

The chain combines TRBV10-3 with TRBJ2-5; D uncertain. With 6 bases removed from V and 5 bases from J, the gap between germline ends came to 7 bases. The CDR3 is made up of 11 amino acids. Germline-derived CDR1 and CDR2 are ENHRY and SYGVKD. CDR3 nucleotide sequence: TGTGCCATCAGCCCCGGTGAGACCCAGTACTTC. It specifies CAISPGETQYF.

The chain has TRBV29-1 and TRBJ2-1, with 7 positions matching TRBD1. With 1 base clipped from V and 4 bases from J, the junction kept 10 bases outside the gene matches. Germline V lookup: CDR1 SQVTM, CDR2 ANQGSEA. This CDR3 region has 16 residues. The DNA of the CDR3 is TGCAGCGTTGAAGTAAGGGGACAGCGCGAATACAATGAGCAGTTCTTC. It encodes CSVEVRGQREYNEQFF.

V is TRBV5-1 and J is TRBJ2-3; the match to TRBD2 covers 7 bases. Germline-derived CDR1 and CDR2 are SGHRS and YFSETQ. V was clipped by 3 bases and J by 0 bases; unmatched bases: 7. This CDR3 is built from 16 residues. The CDR3 region is CASSSGTTISTDTQYF. The CDR3 region has the DNA TGCGCCAGCAGCTCCGGGACTACCATTAGCACAGATACGCAGTATTTT.

This chain links TRBV29-1 with TRBJ2-7, with TRBD1 identical over 8 bases. Germline V gene lookup returns CDR1 SQVTM and CDR2 ANQGSEA. Losses at the gene ends were 6 bases for V and 6 bases for J; bases not matched to a gene: 10. This CDR3 has 13 residues. For the CDR3, the DNA is TGCAGCGTCGGCCAGGGGGCGTCCCTCGAGCAGTACTTC. Protein product: CSVGQGASLEQYF.

CDR3 in amino acids: CASRRGLYNEQFF. CDR3 nucleotide sequence: TGTGCCAGCAGGCGGGGACTCTACAATGAGCAGTTCTTC. The chain recombines TRBV27 with TRBJ2-1; maybe TRBD2 (6 bases). Per the germline V gene, CDR1 is MNHEY and CDR2 is SMNVEV (reference sequence). There are 13 residues in the CDR3. Trimming cost V 6 bases and J 3 bases, with 9 bases left between them.

This clone was observed once. The rearrangement links TRBV5-4 to TRBJ2-1; the D gene is possibly TRBD2 (5 bases). The CDR3 extends over 15 amino acids. Deletions cut 3 bases from V and 6 bases from J, with 16 bases between. Per the germline V gene, CDR1 is SGHNT and CDR2 is YYREEE (reference sequence). CDR3: CASSSQMGLANEQFF. The CDR3 nucleotides read TGTGCCAGCAGCTCCCAGATGGGTCTAGCCAATGAGCAGTTCTTC.

The rearrangement links TRBV10-1 to TRBJ2-5, with 7 bases identical to TRBD2. Trimming removed 5 bases from V and 7 bases from J; junction bases left unmatched: 7. The CDR3 runs to 13 residues. Germline CDR1 WNHNN, CDR2 SYGVQD (reference sequence). The CDR3 protein is CASSSGAAGTQYF. The CDR3 region has the DNA TGCGCCAGCAGTAGCGGGGCTGCGGGGACCCAGTACTTC.

The chain uses TRBV7-2 and TRBJ2-3; a possible D gene is TRBD2 (5 bases). This CDR3 spans 15 amino acids. Trimming shortened V by 1 base and J by 8 bases, and 16 bases separated the two germline ends. Germline CDR1 is SGHTA and CDR2 is FQGNSA. CDR3 region: CASSLEFGASGTQYF. DNA of the CDR3: TGTGCCAGCAGCTTAGAGTTTGGCGCAAGCGGTACGCAGTATTTT.

With respect to this clone: At one end the junction does not follow the germline gene, possibly because of a read error. The rearrangement links TRBV7-9 to TRBJ1-1; D is ambiguous. The CDR3 has 12 amino acids. Germline CDR1 and CDR2: SEHNR and FQNEAQ (reference sequence). The DNA of the CDR3 is TGTTCCAGCGGGCAGAGGAACACTGAAGCTTTCTTT. Translated, it gives CSSGQRNTEAFF.